This T cell receptor (beta chain) was sequenced in a study of a mutant IDH1 vaccine in newly diagnosed glioma. Some clones are missing from TCRdb's copy, which holds only in-frame ones; the method was immunoSEQ multiplex PCR. The sample yields tens of thousands of clones, 91% seen once. Time point reported: week 5, during vaccination. With topical imiquimod, each dose of the vaccine consisted of 300 ug of mutant IDH1 20-mer peptide. Comment on this clone: The antigen is undetermined.

Trimming took off 1 base at V and 7 bases at J, with 5 bases between the two ends. The CDR3 has 11 amino acids. Germline V gene lookup returns CDR1 SGHNT and CDR2 YYREEE (reference sequence). The rearrangement joins TRBV5-4 to TRBJ1-1; D uncertain. Sequences were derived from PBMCs, sampled from a glioma patient whose treatment included an IDH1 peptide vaccine. This receptor was identified in a woman in her forties or fifties with glioma. CDR3 coding DNA: TGTGCCAGCAGCTTGCGGGGTGAAGCTTTCTTT. It yields the protein CASSLRGEAFF.